The T cell receptor (beta chain) under discussion was sequenced for a study of cytomegalovirus exposure and HLA in healthy donors. PCR was performed using 60 Vbeta and 13 Jbeta primers. Original analysis: An analysis performed later counted roughly 80 million unique TCR beta chains (roughly 11 million of them shared). The table came from immunoSEQ multiplex PCR; TCRdb's copy has only in-frame clones and leaves some out. V, J and clone size are taken as reported in that table, and D and trimming were inferred from the DNA itself. This table holds around 120,000 clones, more than 60% found once. The material sequenced was PBMCs. This TCR was recovered from a woman in her thirties or forties in good health and CMV-seropositive.

The CDR3, as DNA: TGTGCCACCAGCAGAGATCTCGGGACAGGGTCCTACGAGCAGTACTTC. Translating gives CATSRDLGTGSYEQYF. V is TRBV15 and J is TRBJ2-7, with 9 bases that match TRBD1. The germline gives CDR1 LNHNV, CDR2 YYDKDF (reference sequence). V shed 0 bases and J 1 base; nucleotides not matched to a gene: 4. The CDR3 has 16 amino acids.